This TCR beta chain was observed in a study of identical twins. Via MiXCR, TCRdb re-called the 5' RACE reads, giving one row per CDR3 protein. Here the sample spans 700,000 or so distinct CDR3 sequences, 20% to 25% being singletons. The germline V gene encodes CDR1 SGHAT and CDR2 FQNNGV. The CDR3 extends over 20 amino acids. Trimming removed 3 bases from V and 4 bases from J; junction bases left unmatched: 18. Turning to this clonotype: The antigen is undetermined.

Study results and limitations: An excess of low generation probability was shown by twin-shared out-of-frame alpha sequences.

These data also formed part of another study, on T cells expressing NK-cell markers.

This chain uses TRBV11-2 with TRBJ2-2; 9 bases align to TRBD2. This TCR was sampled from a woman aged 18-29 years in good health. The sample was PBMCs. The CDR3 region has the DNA TGTGCCAGCAGCTTGTACCCCCGTGGGGCGGGAGGGCCTGTCACCGGGGAGCTGTTTTTT. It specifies CASSLYPRGAGGPVTGELFF. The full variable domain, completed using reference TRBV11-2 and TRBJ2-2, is EAGVAQSPRYKIIEKRQSVAFWCNPISGHATLYWYQQILGQGPKLLIQFQNNGVVDDSQLPKDRFSAERLKGVDSTLKIQPAKLEDSAVYLCASSLYPRGAGGPVTGELFFGEGSRLTVL.